This entry concerns a single TCR beta chain. Its target is not known. The record originates from a study of cytomegalovirus exposure and HLA in healthy donors. Study results and caveats: The investigators catalogued 150 to 200 TCR beta chains as cytomegalovirus-associated. The CMV antigen specificity of a few CMV-associated chains was confirmed through in vitro analysis. Using the classifier, cytomegalovirus status was reportedly diagnosed with high specificity and sensitivity. Subsequent analysis of the 120 or so validation repertoires found a tendency for first-cohort TCR clusters to co-occur.

CDR1 and CDR2 (germline): SGHNT, YYREEE (reference sequence). With 4 bases clipped from V and 4 bases from J, the junction kept 11 bases outside the gene matches. CDR3 size: 17 residues. TCRdb keeps only in-frame clones here, not all; method: immunoSEQ multiplex PCR. Of around 140,000 clones in the sample, around 90% were seen once. This receptor was identified in a man between 18 and 35 years old in good health and CMV-seropositive. The chain carries TRBV5-4 and TRBJ1-2, with 12 bases lining up with TRBD1. The specimen was PBMCs. The CDR3 DNA reads as TGTGCCAGCAGCGAGCCGGGACAGGGGGCGCGGGCCTATGGCTACACCTTC. Its protein product is CASSEPGQGARAYGYTF.